These 27 T cell receptor delta chains originate from one sample sequenced in a study of gammadelta T cells in human blood. TCRdb repeated clone calling on the RT-PCR reads with CATT. The data hold roughly 1,100 delta-chain clones, with 1.7% observed a single time. The specimen was non-Vgamma9Vdelta2 gamma-delta T cells from adult blood. The receptors were gathered from a human donor.

This clone qualifies as large. The V and J genes are TRDV1 and TRDJ1; 9 bases are a match to TRDD3. CDR3 length: 17 residues. Germline CDR1 reads TSWWSYY; CDR2 reads QGS. The V and J ends lost 2 bases and 4 bases, in that order; junction bases with no gene match: 11. The CDR3 spells CALGEITGLGDVDKLIF. The CDR3 nucleotides read TGTGCTCTTGGGGAAATTACGGGGCTGGGGGATGTCGATAAACTCATCTTT.

This clone was recorded a few times. It may be a read error: a sequence one base away is much more abundant. The chain combines TRDV3 with TRDJ1, with 7 bases fitting TRDD3. Matching the DNA to germline supplied the J gene, which TCRdb does not give. Losses at the gene ends were 5 bases for V and 0 bases for J; bases not matched to a gene: 27. Germline V CDR1 and CDR2: TVYSNPD, GDNSRS (reference sequence). This CDR3 is built from 20 residues. The CDR3 DNA reads as TGTGCCCTGGGTGGCATGGTATTATTGGGGGACCCCCACTACACCGATAAACTCATCTTT. This sequence encodes CALGGMVLLGDPHYTDKLIF. The full variable domain, in which reference TRDV3 and TRDJ1 provide the parts outside the CDR3, is CDKVTQSSPDQTVASGSEVVLLCTYDTVYSNPDLFWYRIRPDYSFQFVFYGDNSRSEGADFTQGRFSVKHILTQKAFHLVISPVRTEDSATYYCALGGMVLLGDPHYTDKLIFGKGTRVTVEP.

By share, this clone ranks as large. The same CDR3 can be traced to other DNA sequences in this sample. The rearrangement joins TRDV1 to TRDJ1; TRDD3 might be the D (9 bases). V was shortened by 2 bases and J by 0 bases, with 31 bases between the two germline ends. This CDR3 contains 22 residues. CDR1 TSWWSYY and CDR2 QGS come from the germline V gene. The CDR3 reads CALGEKGLPRLLGELNTDKLIF. The DNA for the CDR3 is TGTGCTCTTGGGGAAAAAGGCCTTCCTAGGTTACTGGGGGAACTTAACACCGATAAACTCATCTTT.

This clone is deemed medium-sized. This chain links TRDV1 with TRDJ1; TRDD3 agrees at 8 bases. The V and J ends lost 4 bases and 1 base, in that order; junction bases with no gene match: 20. CDR3 length: 20 residues. Germline values: CDR1 TSWWSYY, CDR2 QGS. CDR3 protein: CALGVYKAGYVLRITDKLIF. The CDR3 region has the DNA TGTGCTCTTGGGGTTTACAAGGCGGGATACGTCCTTCGTATCACCGATAAACTCATCTTT.

This clone was counted only a few times. This DNA's translation and the protein TCRdb lists, from a much larger clone, do not match at residue 6, likely due to a read error; the protein shown is translated from the DNA. This chain connects TRAV29/DV5 to TRDJ1; 8 bases align to TRDD3. The length of the CDR3 is 21 residues. CDR1 is NSMFDY, CDR2 ISSIKDK, per germline. The trim removed 0 bases at V and 0 bases at J, leaving 22 bases unmatched. In nucleotides, the CDR3 is TGTGCAGCAAGCGTTGATCCCTGGGGGGATAGTCCCCCTCTAGACACCGATAAACTCATCTTT. It codes for CAASVDPWGDSPPLDTDKLIF.

For this clone: The protein held in TCRdb is that of a much larger clone and does not match this DNA's translation at residue 11, likely because of a read error; the protein shown is translated from the DNA. The chain links TRDV1 to TRDJ1, with a tentative D call TRDD3 (5 bases). Germline CDR1 reads TSWWSYY; CDR2 reads QGS. Trimming stripped 0 bases from V and 0 bases from J, with 14 bases between. CDR3 length equals 17 residues. Here the CDR3 reads CALGELRRGPHTDKLIF. The CDR3, as DNA: TGTGCTCTTGGGGAACTTCGCCGGGGACCTCACACCGATAAACTCATCTTT.

This clone counts as large. The same CDR3 also results from other DNA sequences found in this sample. The chain couples TRDV1 to TRDJ1; possibly TRDD2 for D (7 bases). The ends were cut back, 5 bases at V and 0 bases at J, with 19 bases in the middle. There are 17 residues in the CDR3. Germline assignment: CDR1 TSWWSYY and CDR2 QGS. The CDR3 bases are TGTGCTCTTGGGAAAATTCCTACGAGGGGGAACACCGATAAACTCATCTTT. This sequence encodes CALGKIPTRGNTDKLIF.

As to this clone: A much larger clone differs by one base, so this may be a read error. The V and J genes are TRDV1 and TRDJ2; either TRDD2 or TRDD3 may supply D (8 bases each). The J gene is not listed in TCRdb, so it was assigned here from a DNA match to germline. CDR1 is TSWWSYY, CDR2 QGS, per germline. The V end lost 1 base, the J end lost 3 bases, and 33 bases lay between the germline ends. The CDR3 runs 23 residues. The CDR3 sequence is CALGEPLLPTTEYWGSLTAQLFF. For the CDR3, the DNA is TGTGCTCTTGGGGAACCCCTACTTCCTACGACAGAGTACTGGGGGTCCCTGACAGCACAACTCTTCTTT.

This clone was counted only a few times. The protein given by TCRdb reflects a much larger clone and differs at residue 16 from this DNA's translation, likely from a read error; the protein shown is the DNA's translation. This rearrangement joins TRDV1 to TRDJ1; 7 positions match TRDD3. V gave up 0 bases and J gave up 6 bases; unmatched junction bases: 31. The germline CDR1 and CDR2 sequences are TSWWSYY and QGS. The CDR3 runs to 23 residues. CDR3 sequence reads: CALGELPGLRINLLGNTAHKLIF. The CDR3 nucleotides are TGTGCTCTTGGGGAACTTCCTGGACTGCGAATAAACCTACTGGGGAATACGGCCCATAAACTCATCTTT.

This clone was seen a handful of times. TCRdb lists the protein of a much larger clone for this DNA, which differs at residue 5, so this is likely a read error; the protein given here is translated from the DNA itself. The chain links TRDV1 to TRDJ1; TRDD3 agrees at 11 bases. This CDR3 comprises 21 residues. Germline CDR1 TSWWSYY, CDR2 QGS. Unmatched junction bases numbered 19, after V lost 4 bases and J lost 0 bases. The CDR3 DNA is TGTGCTCTTGGGGCCCTTCCTTGGCCTTTACTGGGGGATAGTAACACCGATAAACTCATCTTT. It specifies CALGALPWPLLGDSNTDKLIF.

A few counts support this clone. With only one base between it and a far larger clone, this is likely a read error. Other DNA sequences within the sample encode an identical CDR3. J is TRDJ1 and V is TRAV29/DV5; 8 bases map to TRDD3. This CDR3 is built from 19 residues. The V segment lost 2 bases and the J segment 0 bases; nucleotides outside the gene matches: 18. Germline CDR1 reads NSMFDY; CDR2 reads ISSIKDK. CDR3: CAASAVPNWGFRYTDKLIF. CDR3 nucleotide sequence: TGTGCAGCAAGTGCGGTCCCCAACTGGGGGTTCCGGTACACCGATAAACTCATCTTT.

Details on this clone: This may stem from a read error, because a much larger clone lies one nucleotide away. Other DNA sequences in the sample encode the same CDR3. The chain employs TRDV1 and TRDJ1; D is perhaps TRDD3 (7 bases). Germline lookup yields CDR1 TSWWSYY and CDR2 QGS. The CDR3 has 17 amino acids. Trimming shortened V by 10 bases and J by 3 bases, and 27 bases separated the two germline ends. Here the CDR3 reads CAPGLPRLLGLADKLIF. The DNA of the CDR3 is TGTGCTCCCGGCCTTCCCCGTTTACTGGGGCTGGCCGATAAACTCATCTTT.

As concerns this clone: This is likely an artifact of a read error, given a far larger clone one base away. At the DNA level, this CDR3 is encoded by other sequences in the same sample as well. J is TRDJ1 and V is TRDV1, with TRDD3 as a possible D gene (5 bases). The V end lost 0 bases, the J end lost 0 bases, and 14 bases lay between the germline ends. CDR1 and CDR2 from the germline V gene are TSWWSYY and QGS. The CDR3 is made up of 17 amino acids. CDR3 amino acids: CALGELRRGPYTDKLIF. CDR3 coding DNA: TGTGCTCTTGGGGAACTTCGCCGGGGACCGTACACCGATAAACTCATCTTT.

This clone was seen a few times. This sequence may be a read error, since a much larger clone differs from it by one base. The V call is TRDV3, the J call TRDJ1; 12 positions match TRDD3. CDR1 and CDR2 from the germline V gene are TVYSNPD and GDNSRS (reference sequence). The V gene end was trimmed by 2 bases and the J gene end by 3 bases; junction bases not matched to a gene: 22. CDR3 length equals 20 residues. The CDR3, as DNA: TGTGCCTTTCTCCTTCCTACGGAGACTAGACTGGGGGATACTTCCGATAAACTCATCTTT. Its protein product is CAFLLPTETRLGDTSDKLIF.

This clone is labeled as medium-sized. This likely stems from a read error, as it lies one base from a far larger clone. The gene calls are TRDV1 and TRDJ1; possibly TRDD3 for D (5 bases). There are 17 residues in the CDR3. Trimming removed 1 base at V and 0 bases at J, with 15 bases between. Germline V gives CDR1 TSWWSYY, CDR2 QGS. CDR3 protein: CALGERRRGPYTDKLIF. CDR3 DNA sequence: TGTGCTCTTGGGGAACGTCGCCGGGGACCTTACACCGATAAACTCATCTTT.

Of note for this clone: A clone one base away is much larger, so this may be a read error. In the same sample, other DNA sequences code for this CDR3. The J gene is given as TRDJ1, and the V gene is not called. The CDR3 has 12 amino acids. CDR3 nucleotide sequence: TGTGCTGTGGTGGGGCCTTCGCGAGAACTCATCTTT. Translating it yields CAVVGPSRELIF.

Concerning this clone: The likely explanation is a read error, given a far larger clone one base away. V usage is TRDV1 and J usage is TRDJ1, with 9 bases fitting TRDD3. Germline V lookup: CDR1 TSWWSYY, CDR2 QGS. This CDR3 spans 19 amino acids. In DNA form, the CDR3 reads TGTGCTCGTGGGGTTTCTACGGGGGATACCCCATTGTACACCGATAAACTCATCTTT. Translating gives CARGVSTGDTPLYTDKLIF.

By proportion, this clone is large. V usage is TRDV2 and J usage is TRDJ1, with 7 bases fitting TRDD3. V was pared by 5 bases and J by 3 bases, with 8 bases of the junction left unmatched. Germline loops: CDR1 GEAIGNYY, CDR2 EKD. This CDR3 comprises 14 residues. The CDR3: CACVKLGMADKLIF. The DNA for the CDR3 is TGTGCCTGTGTTAAACTGGGGATGGCCGATAAACTCATCTTT.

This clone counts as large. This chain uses TRDV1 with TRDJ1; TRDD3 matches at 8 bases. V shed 3 bases and J 4 bases; nucleotides not matched to a gene: 7. Germline CDR1 reads TSWWSYY; CDR2 reads QGS. The length of the CDR3 is 15 residues. CDR3 coding DNA: TGTGCTCTTGGGGATACTACGGGGGGATACGATAAACTCATCTTT. It yields the protein CALGDTTGGYDKLIF.

This clone appeared a few times. A much larger clone differs from this one at a single base, so this may be a read error. Other DNA sequences in this specimen translate into the identical CDR3. This chain links TRDV1 with TRDJ1, with 8 bases aligning to TRDD3. Looked up from germline, CDR1 is TSWWSYY and CDR2 is QGS. The CDR3 runs 23 residues. The J segment lost 1 base and the V segment lost 5 bases, leaving 30 bases of the junction unmatched. The DNA for the CDR3 is TGTGCTCTTGGGATAATTCCCATCAAATTTACTGGGGGTATACTACCTGCCACCGATAAACTCATCTTT. As protein: CALGIIPIKFTGGILPATDKLIF.

The J gene is given as TRDJ1, and the V gene is not called; the tabulated D call, TRDD3, remains unverified against the DNA. This CDR3 comprises 23 residues. This CDR3 is CALGEKPDYSTRAGDPYTDKLIF. The CDR3 DNA follows: TGTGCTCTTGGGGAAAAGCCCGATTACTCTACCCGGGCTGGGGACCCGTACACCGATAAACTCATCTTT.

This clone appeared a few times. The protein given by TCRdb reflects a much larger clone and differs at residue 16 from this DNA's translation, likely from a read error; the protein shown is the DNA's translation. This sequence joins TRDV3 and TRDJ1, with 8 bases aligning to TRDD3. Looked up from germline, CDR1 is TVYSNPD and CDR2 is GDNSRS (reference sequence). This CDR3 is built from 17 residues. CDR3 amino acids: CAFPVFTTGGVRLKLTF. CDR3 bases: TGTGCCTTTCCTGTCTTCACTACTGGGGGGGTTAGACTGAAACTCACCTTT. Combining the CDR3 with reference TRDV3 and TRDJ1 gives the whole variable domain CDKVTQSSPDQTVASGSEVVLLCTYDTVYSNPDLFWYRIRPDYSFQFVFYGDNSRSEGADFTQGRFSVKHILTQKAFHLVISPVRTEDSATYYCAFPVFTTGGVRLKLTFGKGTRVTVEP.

By proportion, this clone is medium-sized. The J gene is TRDJ1, the V gene TRDV3; 9 positions agree with TRDD3. Losses at the gene ends were 2 bases for V and 9 bases for J; bases not matched to a gene: 19. Germline CDR1 and CDR2: TVYSNPD and GDNSRS (reference sequence). There are 16 residues in the CDR3. The CDR3 sequence is CAFSSSRLGDWTELIF. DNA for the CDR3: TGTGCCTTTTCCTCCTCCCGACTGGGGGACTGGACCGAACTCATCTTT. Full variable domain (missing parts from reference TRDV3 and TRDJ1): CDKVTQSSPDQTVASGSEVVLLCTYDTVYSNPDLFWYRIRPDYSFQFVFYGDNSRSEGADFTQGRFSVKHILTQKAFHLVISPVRTEDSATYYCAFSSSRLGDWTELIFGKGTRVTVEP.

This clone occurred a few times. The V gene is TRDV2, the J gene TRDJ1, with D perhaps matching TRDD3 (6 bases). TCRdb leaves out the J gene; it was filled in here by matching the DNA to germline. The CDR3 is 15 amino acids. Germline lookup yields CDR1 GEAIGNYY and CDR2 EKD. Trimming removed 1 base from V and 0 bases from J, with 11 bases in between. This CDR3 is CACDTGGEHTDKLIF. Here the CDR3 DNA reads TGTGCCTGTGACACGGGGGGGGAACACACCGATAAACTCATCTTT.

As for this clone: A much larger clone sits a single nucleotide away, making a read error possible. Other DNA sequences in the same sample also yield this CDR3. J is TRDJ1 and V is TRDV1, with D possibly TRDD2 on 9 matching bases. V was clipped by 3 bases and J by 5 bases, with 34 bases between them. CDR1 is TSWWSYY and CDR2 is QGS in the germline V gene. This CDR3 is built from 21 residues. The CDR3 sequence is CALGDTLPTGRRMGDSDKLIF. The CDR3 DNA is TGTGCTCTTGGGGACACCCTTCCTACCGGTCGTCGGATGGGGGATTCTGATAAACTCATCTTT.

This clone ranks as medium-sized. The V and J genes are TRDV3 and TRDJ1; possibly TRDD2 or TRDD3 for D (5 bases each). CDR1 is TVYSNPD and CDR2 is GDNSRS in the germline V gene (reference sequence). The V end lost 5 bases, the J end lost 5 bases, and 24 bases lay between the germline ends. CDR3 length: 15 residues. The CDR3 here is CAKNFQYARGDKLIF. The CDR3 nucleotides read TGTGCCAAAAACTTCCAATACGCCCGGGGGGATAAACTCATCTTT.

This clone came up a few times. This likely stems from a read error, as it lies one base from a far larger clone. The chain employs TRDV1 and TRDJ1; 13 bases fit TRDD3. This CDR3 is built from 22 residues. CDR1 and CDR2 (germline): TSWWSYY, QGS. With V trimmed by 5 bases and J by 4 bases, 25 bases remained unmatched. The CDR3 DNA sequence: TGTGCTCTTGGGCCTAGGGTGAGGCCGTACTGGGGGATACGCCAGCCCAACGATAAACTCATCTTT. Its protein is CALGPRVRPYWGIRQPNDKLIF.